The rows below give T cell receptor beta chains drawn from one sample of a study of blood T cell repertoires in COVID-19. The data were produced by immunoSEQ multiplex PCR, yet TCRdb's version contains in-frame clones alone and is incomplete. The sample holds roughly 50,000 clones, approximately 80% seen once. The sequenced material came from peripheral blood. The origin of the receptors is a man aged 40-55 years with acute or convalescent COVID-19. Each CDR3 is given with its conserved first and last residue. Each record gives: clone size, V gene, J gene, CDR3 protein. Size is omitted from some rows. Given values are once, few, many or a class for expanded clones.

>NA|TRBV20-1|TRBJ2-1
CSASPLLAGGNNEQFF
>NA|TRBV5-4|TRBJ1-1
CASSFGQRGTEAFF
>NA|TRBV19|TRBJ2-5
CASSVDRSQETQYF
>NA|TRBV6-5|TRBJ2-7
CASSYHRGLLYEQYF
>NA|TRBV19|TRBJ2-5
CASSPPGKVWGETQYF
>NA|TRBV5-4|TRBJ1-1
CASSFIRDRGSEAFF
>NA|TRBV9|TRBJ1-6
CASSADPLTGVPLHF
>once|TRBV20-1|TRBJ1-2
CSASPSGNYGYTF
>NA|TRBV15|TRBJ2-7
CATSNQRRGEYEQYF
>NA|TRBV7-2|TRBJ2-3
CASSHPTGGTDTQYF
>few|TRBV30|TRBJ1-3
CALTGPGNTIYF
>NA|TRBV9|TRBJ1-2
CASSESARGDYGYTF
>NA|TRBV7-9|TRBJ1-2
CASSGTGGLSNYGYTF
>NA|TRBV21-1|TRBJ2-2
CASRNGHPGQGNLNTGELFF
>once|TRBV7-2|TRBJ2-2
CASSLVGTGGTTGELFF
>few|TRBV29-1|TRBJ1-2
CSAERGNGYTF